The sample holds many counts of the clone carrying this T cell receptor beta chain. Antigen: not known. As the template, RNA transcripts were used to amplify TCR beta CDR3 regions. Second-round multiplex PCR came after first-round RT-PCR with HTBI primers. TCRdb re-called the multiplex PCR reads with MiXCR, one entry per CDR3 protein. The sample shows around 660,000 distinct CDR3 sequences, about 41% of them seen only once. The data were taken from a study of Graves' ophthalmopathy and Graves' hyperthyroidism. Looking at the study overall: Samples of peripheral blood were obtained at initial diagnosis, prior to treatment of any kind.

Overall study findings and caveats: Most expanded clonotypes in thyroid above 0.001 frequency also showed up in blood.

Per germline, CDR1 MGHRA and CDR2 YSYEKL. CDR3 length: 14 amino acids. The V gene lost 0 bases and the J gene lost 3 bases, with 9 bases spanning the gap. This clonotype was sampled from an adult man with Graves' ophthalmopathy. Material for sequencing was peripheral blood. The genes are TRBV4-1 and TRBJ2-7, with a possible D match to TRBD1 (6 bases). Here the CDR3 reads CASSQERGNYEQYF. CDR3 DNA: TGCGCCAGCAGCCAAGAGAGGGGGAACTACGAGCAGTACTTC.